The 30 T cell receptor beta chains below all came from one sample that was sequenced in a study of cytomegalovirus exposure and HLA in healthy donors (TCRdb year 2017). The library was made by the immunoSEQ multiplex PCR assay. For the multiplex PCR, a mixture combining 60 forward primers for TCR Vbeta segments and 13 reverse primers for TCR Jbeta segments was used. As stored in TCRdb, this immuneACCESS dataset retains in-frame rearrangements with V and J assigned. A fraction of the clones does not appear; measured against another copy, unresolved V genes explain less than half of the discrepancy, and the remainder lacks a known reason. This sample is represented by about 130,000 clones; 83% of them were singletons. Roughly 3.5% of the sample belongs to the ten largest clones. Sequenced: PBMCs. These receptors originate from a woman aged 40 to 50 in good health and CMV-seropositive.

This clone has more than one count but fewer than ten. V usage is TRBV19 and J usage is TRBJ2-7; possibly TRBD2 for D (5 bases). The V end lost 5 bases, the J end lost 2 bases, and 16 bases lay between the germline ends. The CDR3 length is 15 residues. CDR1 LNHDA and CDR2 SQIVND come from the germline V gene (reference sequence). DNA of the CDR3: TGTGCCAGTAGTCCCGGACCATCCGGGGCCTACGAGCAGTACTTC. It is translated as CASSPGPSGAYEQYF.

This clone was recorded once. V is TRBV30 and J is TRBJ1-5, with 7 bases matching TRBD1. CDR3 length: 13 amino acids. The germline V gene has CDR1 GTSNPN and CDR2 SVGIG (reference sequence). J gave up 5 bases and V 2 bases, and 3 bases lay outside the gene matches. CDR3 in DNA: TGTGCCTGGAGTAAACAGGGGTATCAGCCCCAGCATTTT. Its translation is CAWSKQGYQPQHF. Supplemented by reference TRBV30 and TRBJ1-5, the full variable domain reads SQTIHQWPATLVQPVGSPLSLECTVEGTSNPNLYWYRQAAGRGLQLLFYSVGIGQISSEVPQNLSASRPQDRQFILSSKKLLLSDSGFYLCAWSKQGYQPQHFGDGTRLSIL.

The V gene is TRBV7-3, the J gene TRBJ2-7; D uncertain. This CDR3 is built from 15 residues. Germline CDR1 reads SGHTA; CDR2 reads FQGTGA. V was cut by 0 bases and J by 0 bases, with 9 bases left in between. The CDR3 DNA is TGTGCCAGCAGCTTAACGCGAGTTACCTCCTACGAGCAGTACTTC. The encoded protein is CASSLTRVTSYEQYF.

This chain links TRBV5-8 with TRBJ2-7, with a weak D call TRBD1 (6 bases). This CDR3 comprises 15 residues. V gave up 0 bases and J gave up 2 bases, with 12 bases separating them. CDR1 SGHTS and CDR2 YDEGEE come from the germline V gene. CDR3 in amino acids: CASSLVGQSTYEQYF. Written as DNA, the CDR3 is TGTGCCAGCAGCTTGGTAGGACAGAGCACCTACGAGCAGTACTTC.

This chain uses TRBV19 with TRBJ2-3; TRBD2 matches at 10 bases. Germline V gene sequence: CDR1 LNHDA, CDR2 SQIVND (reference sequence). The CDR3 length is 15 residues. V trimming: 8 bases; J trimming: 5 bases; junction bases outside the gene matches: 10. CDR3 residues: CASLEGSSGRDTQYF. CDR3 DNA sequence: TGTGCCAGTCTTGAGGGGTCTAGCGGGAGAGATACGCAGTATTTT.

About this clone: The junction departs from the called germline gene at one end, perhaps through a read error. The rearrangement joins TRBV7-9 to TRBJ2-1, with 14 bases matching TRBD2. Germline CDR1 and CDR2: SEHNR and FQNEAQ (reference sequence). The CDR3 covers 16 residues. The CDR3 loop reads CSSSLANGLAGGEQFF. The CDR3, as DNA: TGTTCCAGCAGCTTAGCGAATGGACTAGCGGGAGGTGAGCAGTTCTTC.

The chain employs TRBV28 and TRBJ2-7, with TRBD1 matching 9 bases. Germline V gene data show CDR1 as MDHEN and CDR2 as SYDVKM. The CDR3 loop spans 18 amino acids. V shed 5 bases and J 3 bases; nucleotides not matched to a gene: 17. The CDR3, as DNA: TGTGCCAGCAGTCTGCTACCCTCGGGGACAGGGACAGACTACGAGCAGTACTTC. Translating it yields CASSLLPSGTGTDYEQYF.

The chain employs TRBV28 and TRBJ2-5; the match to TRBD2 covers 10 bases. With V trimmed by 6 bases and J by 3 bases, 4 bases remained unmatched. The CDR3 contains 14 residues. The germline CDR1 and CDR2 sequences are MDHEN and SYDVKM. The chain's CDR3 is CASSIGTSEETQYF. CDR3 DNA sequence: TGTGCCAGCAGCATAGGGACTAGCGAAGAGACCCAGTACTTC.

The rearrangement links TRBV9 to TRBJ2-7, with no clear D. The V gene's germline CDR1 is SGDLS and CDR2 YYNGEE. Trimming stripped 0 bases from V and 4 bases from J, with 14 bases between. CDR3 length: 15 residues. The CDR3 DNA follows: TGTGCCAGCAGCGTAGGTACTACGAACTATTACGAGCAGTACTTC. Amino acids: CASSVGTTNYYEQYF.

This clone was seen only once. The rearrangement joins TRBV4-1 to TRBJ1-3; D possibly corresponds to TRBD1 (6 bases). Germline V gene data show CDR1 as MGHRA and CDR2 as YSYEKL. The CDR3 contains 16 residues. Trimming removed 0 bases from V and 2 bases from J, with 11 bases in between. The CDR3 DNA reads as TGCGCCAGCAGCCAAGATTTAGCAGGGGCTGGAAACACCATATATTTT. Encoded protein: CASSQDLAGAGNTIYF.

V usage is TRBV4-3 and J usage is TRBJ2-5; 8 nucleotides align to TRBD2. This CDR3 has 16 amino acids. Germline trimming cut 0 bases from V and 5 bases from J; bases unmatched to any gene: 8. Germline CDR1 LGHNA, CDR2 YSLEER. The CDR3 is CASSQDGTRGWETQYF. The CDR3 DNA sequence: TGCGCCAGCAGCCAAGATGGGACTAGAGGGTGGGAGACCCAGTACTTC.

V usage is TRBV27 and J usage is TRBJ1-1, with a possible D match to TRBD1 (5 bases). Germline CDR1 reads MNHEY; CDR2 reads SMNVEV (reference sequence). V shed 7 bases and J shed 6 bases, with 18 bases lying between them. The CDR3 consists of 14 residues. The CDR3 DNA follows: TGTGCCAGCAATAGAATTAGGGGCGTTCCTGAAGCTTTCTTT. Protein product: CASNRIRGVPEAFF.

The rearrangement links TRBV2 to TRBJ1-5; 8 nucleotides agree with TRBD1. CDR3 length: 14 residues. Germline-derived CDR1 and CDR2 are SNHLY and FYNNEI. The V segment lost 6 bases and the J segment 7 bases; nucleotides outside the gene matches: 8. DNA of the CDR3: TGTGCCAGCAGGGACGACAGGGGACGACAGCCCCAGCATTTT. Amino acid sequence: CASRDDRGRQPQHF.

The V call is TRBV7-9, the J call TRBJ2-1; 10 bases are a match to TRBD2. Trimming at V came to 4 bases and at J to 7 bases, leaving 10 bases not matched to a gene. Germline lookup yields CDR1 SEHNR and CDR2 FQNEAQ (reference sequence). This CDR3 is built from 16 residues. In DNA, the CDR3 is TGTGCCAGCAGCTACCGACTAGCGGGCCCGGGGAATGAGCAGTTCTTC. This translates into CASSYRLAGPGNEQFF.

As regards this clone: One end of the junction fails to match germline, which may point to a read error. V and J are TRBV10-3 and TRBJ1-1, with D uncertain. The CDR3 is made up of 14 amino acids. CDR1 and CDR2 from the germline V gene are ENHRY and SYGVKD. The CDR3 region is CAISEGRLNTEAFF. DNA of the CDR3: TGTGCTATCAGTGAAGGGAGATTGAACACTGAAGCTTTCTTT.

V and J are TRBV11-2 and TRBJ2-1; D might be TRBD1 (6 bases). The V gene's germline CDR1 is SGHAT and CDR2 FQNNGV. The CDR3 length is 15 residues. Between the trimmed V and J ends, which lost 0 bases and 5 bases, there was a span of 11 bases. DNA of the CDR3: TGTGCCAGCAGCTTAGAGTCAGGGGACCACAATGAGCAGTTCTTC. Amino acid sequence: CASSLESGDHNEQFF.

The rearrangement links TRBV28 to TRBJ2-7; D possibly corresponds to TRBD2 (6 bases). CDR3 length: 16 residues. Trimming pared 4 bases from V and 3 bases from J, leaving 19 bases between. Per germline, CDR1 MDHEN and CDR2 SYDVKM. CDR3 bases: TGTGCCAGCAGTTCCTTTTTAGATAGCGGCCACTACGAGCAGTACTTC. Translated: CASSSFLDSGHYEQYF.

This chain links TRBV7-9 with TRBJ1-1, with D maybe TRBD1 (5 bases). Germline lookup yields CDR1 SEHNR and CDR2 FQNEAQ (reference sequence). V lost 5 bases, J lost 1 base, and 8 bases lay in between. The CDR3 has 13 residues. CDR3: CASSPGQNTEAFF. The CDR3 coding sequence is TGTGCCAGCAGCCCCGGACAGAACACTGAAGCTTTCTTT.

The J gene is TRBJ1-2, the V gene TRBV5-6; maybe TRBD1 (6 bases). The CDR3 contains 13 residues. V shed 4 bases and J shed 1 base, with 8 bases lying between them. CDR1 is SGHDT, CDR2 YYEEEE, per germline. This CDR3 reads CASSLDSNYGYTF. CDR3 nucleotides: TGTGCCAGCAGCCTGGACAGTAACTATGGCTACACCTTC. The full variable domain, completed using reference TRBV5-6 and TRBJ1-2, is DAGVTQSPTHLIKTRGQQVTLRCSPKSGHDTVSWYQQALGQGPQFIFQYYEEEERQRGNFPDRFSGHQFPNYSSELNVNALLLGDSALYLCASSLDSNYGYTFGSGTRLTVV.

V is TRBV2 and J is TRBJ2-3; TRBD2 aligns across 13 bases. The V and J ends lost 4 bases and 5 bases, in that order; junction bases with no gene match: 6. Germline loops: CDR1 SNHLY, CDR2 FYNNEI. CDR3 length: 16 residues. CDR3 amino acids: CASSVTSGRVKDTQYF. The CDR3 DNA reads as TGTGCCAGCAGTGTCACTAGCGGGAGGGTCAAAGATACGCAGTATTTT.

This sequence joins TRBV6-5 and TRBJ1-1, with D possibly being TRBD1 (6 bases). CDR1 is MNHEY, CDR2 SVGAGI, per germline. This CDR3 has 14 amino acids. V lost 6 bases, J lost 2 bases, and 13 bases lay in between. The CDR3 protein is CASRHPGQNTEAFF. CDR3 DNA sequence: TGTGCCAGCAGGCACCCGGGACAAAACACTGAAGCTTTCTTT.

This sequence joins TRBV5-1 and TRBJ2-1; 9 bases match TRBD2. The ends lost 1 base at V and 4 bases at J; junction bases unmatched: 3. The CDR3 has 15 amino acids. Germline lookup yields CDR1 SGHRS and CDR2 YFSETQ. In nucleotides, the CDR3 is TGCGCCAGCAGCTTGAGTAGCGGGAGTTACAATGAGCAGTTCTTC. Protein product: CASSLSSGSYNEQFF.

The chain is built from TRBV28 and TRBJ2-1, with D tentatively TRBD2 (6 bases). Germline-derived CDR1 and CDR2 are MDHEN and SYDVKM. V lost 3 bases and J lost 6, with 9 bases in between. CDR3 length equals 13 residues. CDR3 in DNA: TGTGCCAGCAGTTTTGGTAGCGGCAATGAGCAGTTCTTC. Amino acids: CASSFGSGNEQFF.

Details on this clone: Other DNA variants within this sample encode the same CDR3. CDR3 bases: TGTGCCATCAGTGACCCCCCGGACAGGGGTCTCGAGCAGTACTTC. Translation gives CAISDPPDRGLEQYF. The rearrangement links TRBV10-3 to TRBJ2-7, with 9 bases identical to TRBD1. This CDR3 has 15 amino acids. In germline, CDR1 is ENHRY, CDR2 SYGVKD. The J segment lost 6 bases and the V segment lost 3 bases, leaving 9 bases of the junction unmatched.

The chain has TRBV11-3 and TRBJ2-5; 14 bases are shared with TRBD2. CDR1 and CDR2 (germline): SGHNT, YENEEA. With 4 bases clipped from V and 3 bases from J, the junction kept 4 bases outside the gene matches. This CDR3 has 16 residues. DNA for the CDR3: TGTGCCAGCAGCTGGGGACTAGCGGGAGTGAAAGAGACCCAGTACTTC. Protein product: CASSWGLAGVKETQYF.

This clone was found a few times. This chain connects TRBV5-1 to TRBJ2-2; unclear D gene. From germline, CDR1 is SGHRS and CDR2 YFSETQ. The V gene lost 4 bases and the J gene lost 1 base, with 14 bases spanning the gap. This CDR3 is 16 amino acids long. This CDR3 reads CASSVTLLMNTGELFF. DNA for the CDR3: TGCGCCAGCAGCGTCACCTTACTAATGAACACCGGGGAGCTGTTTTTT.

The chain combines TRBV30 with TRBJ2-1; D may be TRBD2 (6 bases). The V end was cut by 3 bases, the J end by 0 bases, with 15 bases between. Germline values: CDR1 GTSNPN, CDR2 SVGIG (reference sequence). The CDR3 has 16 residues. CDR3 in DNA: TGTGCCTGGAGAGATCTCGGGACTGGCTCCTACAATGAGCAGTTCTTC. It is translated as CAWRDLGTGSYNEQFF. Filled out from reference TRBV30 and TRBJ2-1, the complete variable domain reads SQTIHQWPATLVQPVGSPLSLECTVEGTSNPNLYWYRQAAGRGLQLLFYSVGIGQISSEVPQNLSASRPQDRQFILSSKKLLLSDSGFYLCAWRDLGTGSYNEQFFGPGTRLTVL.

The chain is built from TRBV27 and TRBJ2-7; 12 bases are a match to TRBD2. Germline assignment: CDR1 MNHEY and CDR2 SMNVEV (reference sequence). This CDR3 spans 14 amino acids. With V trimmed by 6 bases and J by 4 bases, 4 bases remained unmatched. The CDR3 DNA reads as TGTGCCAGCAGACCGACTAGCGGGAGATACGAGCAGTACTTC. It codes for CASRPTSGRYEQYF.

The gene calls are TRBV21-1 and TRBJ2-5; TRBD1 is the table's D call, not checked against the DNA. TRBV21-1 is a pseudogene. The CDR3 spans 16 residues. CDR3 residues: CASIGAGRPGQETQYF. The CDR3, as DNA: TGTGCCAGCATAGGGGCTGGTAGGCCAGGTCAAGAGACCCAGTACTTC.

This clone was counted a few times. The rearrangement links TRBV4-2 to TRBJ2-1, with TRBD2 identical over 13 bases. This CDR3 has 16 residues. J lost 5 bases, V lost 4 bases, and 5 bases had no gene match. Germline V gives CDR1 LGHNA, CDR2 YNFKEQ. The chain's CDR3 is CASSPRTSGRNNEQFF. CDR3 DNA: TGTGCCAGCAGCCCTAGGACTAGCGGGAGAAACAATGAGCAGTTCTTC.